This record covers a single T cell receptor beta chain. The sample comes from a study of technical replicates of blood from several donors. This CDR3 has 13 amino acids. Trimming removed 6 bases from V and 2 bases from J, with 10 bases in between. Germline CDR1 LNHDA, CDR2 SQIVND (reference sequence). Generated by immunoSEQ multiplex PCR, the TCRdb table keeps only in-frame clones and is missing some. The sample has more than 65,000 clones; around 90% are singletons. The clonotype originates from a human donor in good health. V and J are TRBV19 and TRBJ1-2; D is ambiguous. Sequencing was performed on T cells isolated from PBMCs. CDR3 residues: CASSPGLNYGYTF. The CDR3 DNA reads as TGTGCCAGTAGCCCTGGCCTGAACTATGGCTACACCTTC.